A selection of T cell receptor beta chains follows, all from one sample in a study of metastatic and nonmetastatic thyroid tumors. MiXCR reprocessed the PCR reads for TCRdb. In the table there are around 37,000 clones, 25% to 30% of which are singletons. What was sequenced was blood. All receptors come from a female donor with papillary thyroid cancer or a benign thyroid nodule (not recorded which). Some clones in this sample may be carry-over from other donors' samples. Both conserved end residues are part of each CDR3. A D gene is named only where the DNA matches it firmly. Clone size is shown for a subset of rows, as once, few, many or a class of expanded clone.

TRBJ2-1 | . | few | TRBV12-3/TRBV12-4 | TGTGCCAGCATTTTAGTTGGTTTGGGGGCTCGGGGCAATGAGCAGTTCTTC | CASILVGLGARGNEQFF
TRBJ1-4 | . | few | TRBV6-1 | TGTGCCGGTACCTCGGGACTGCTTAATGAAAAACTGTTTTTT | CAGTSGLLNEKLFF
TRBJ1-2 | TRBD1 | many | TRBV5-4 | TGTGCCAGCAGCACACCGACAGGGGGAAGGGATGGCTACACCTTC | CASSTPTGGRDGYTF
TRBJ2-3 | TRBD2 | many | TRBV11-3 | TGTGCCAGCAGCTTTCTCGGACTAGAGACAGATACGCAGTATTTT | CASSFLGLETDTQYF
TRBJ2-2 | TRBD2 | many | TRBV4-2 | TGTGCCAGCAGCCAAGAAGTACTAGCGGCGAACACCGGGGAGCTGTTTTTT | CASSQEVLAANTGELFF
TRBJ1-6 | . | . | TRBV6-2/TRBV6-3 | TGTGCCAGCGGGAGAACGGATAATTCACCCCTCCACTTT | CASGRTDNSPLHF
TRBJ1-1 | . | . | TRBV19 | TGTGCCAGTAGTATATTCCGGGATTCGATGACTGAAGCTTTCTTT | CASSIFRDSMTEAFF
TRBJ2-1 | . | few | TRBV10-3 | TGTGCCATCGGTGAGGAAATAGAGGGCACCCAAAAGCAGTTCTTC | CAIGEEIEGTQKQFF
TRBJ1-1 | . | . | TRBV15 | TGTGCCACCAGCCCGTACGGGGGTACAGGTCGAGCTTTCTTT | CATSPYGGTGRAFF
TRBJ2-7 | . | . | TRBV7-9 | TGTGCCAGCAGCAACAACTACGAGCAGTACTTC | CASSNNYEQYF
TRBJ2-5 | . | many | TRBV6-2/TRBV6-3 | TGTGCCAGTAGAATCAGCGGCCAAGAGACCCAGTACTTC | CASRISGQETQYF
TRBJ1-3 | . | many | TRBV20-1 | TGCAGTGCCCTAAAGACAGGAGGAAACACCATATATTTT | CSALKTGGNTIYF
TRBJ2-7 | TRBD1 | . | TRBV20-1 | TGCAGTGCGCCCCAATCGCGGGACAGGGGATTTTCCTACGAGCAGTACTTC | CSAPQSRDRGFSYEQYF
TRBJ2-7 | TRBD1 | . | TRBV9 | TGTGCCAGCAGCTTCGGACAGGGCTACGAGCAGTACTTC | CASSFGQGYEQYF
TRBJ2-2 | . | many | TRBV4-1 | TGCGCCAGCAGCCCCGGCGGATTGGGATTCTCCGACACCGGGGAGCTGTTTTTT | CASSPGGLGFSDTGELFF